This TCR beta chain was documented in a study of blood T cell repertoires in COVID-19. Overall study context: Donors of Cohort 3 who recovered were those that had two negative PCRs, clearance, or symptom resolution.

Original processing methods: It was from reference gene primer amplification that nucleated cell counts were estimated. The protocol was immunoSEQ multiplex PCR, while the TCRdb copy is restricted to in-frame clones and leaves out a portion. The V and J calls and clone size come from that table; D and trimming were worked out from the DNA. The repertoire holds about 190,000 clones, with roughly 86% as singletons. The participants were between roughly 18 and 100 years old and came from under 25 US areas. CDR3 size: 11 residues. Looked up from germline, CDR1 is GTSNPN and CDR2 is SVGIG (reference sequence). V was clipped by 3 bases and J by 8 bases, with 10 bases between them. This clone was seen once.

This chain connects TRBV30 to TRBJ1-2; D is unresolved. Sequencing was performed on PBMCs or T cells enriched from blood (not recorded which). This clonotype was sampled from a woman aged 40 to 49 in a cohort exposed to, infected with or recovered from COVID-19 (not recorded which). The CDR3 here is CAWRQKFGYTF. CDR3 nucleotide sequence: TGTGCCTGGAGACAGAAGTTCGGCTACACCTTC.